The clone carrying this TCR beta chain was found a few times. Gene names and germline match the mouse. The CDR3 end lies 1 residue beyond the end of the read and is filled in from the germline J gene. Here immunoSEQ multiplex PCR was the method, and the copy in TCRdb shows in-frame clones only, minus some. Of 6,400 or so clones listed, about 53% are singletons. This sample stems from a study of tissue T cells after allogeneic stem cell transplantation. Time point denoted: mouse harvest day 7 after allogeneic transplant. The graft held 10^6 splenic CD5+ T cells and 10^7 T-cell-depleted bone marrow cells. Looked up from germline, CDR1 is KGHTA and CDR2 is FQNQQP. This CDR3 region has 13 residues.

Sequencing was done on a sample of gut tissue. This TCR came from a female BALB/c mouse given C57BL/6 T cells with graft-versus-host disease after an allogeneic hematopoietic cell transplant. V and J are TRBV23 and TRBJ1-1; the table's D call of TRBD1 was not tested on the DNA. The covered CDR3 bases are TGCTCCAGCAGTCAGTCAGGGAACACAGAAGTCTTC. Translating gives CSSSQSGNTEVF. The whole CDR3 sequence reads CSSSQSGNTEVFF.